This T cell receptor (beta chain) is drawn from a study of technical replicates of blood from several donors. V shed 2 bases, J shed 0 bases, and the junction held 7 bases outside the gene matches. Germline-derived CDR1 and CDR2 are KGHSH and LQKENI. The CDR3 is 17 residues long. Sequencing used immunoSEQ multiplex PCR; TCRdb keeps in-frame clones, though not all of them. The table has about 83,000 clones, 96% seen once. The rearrangement joins TRBV18 to TRBJ2-5; 9 positions match TRBD1. The TCR sequence derives from a human donor in good health. The sequenced sample was T cells isolated from PBMCs. CDR3 DNA sequence: TGTGCCAGCTCACCATTGGGGACAGGGATCTACCAAGAGACCCAGTACTTC. It encodes CASSPLGTGIYQETQYF.